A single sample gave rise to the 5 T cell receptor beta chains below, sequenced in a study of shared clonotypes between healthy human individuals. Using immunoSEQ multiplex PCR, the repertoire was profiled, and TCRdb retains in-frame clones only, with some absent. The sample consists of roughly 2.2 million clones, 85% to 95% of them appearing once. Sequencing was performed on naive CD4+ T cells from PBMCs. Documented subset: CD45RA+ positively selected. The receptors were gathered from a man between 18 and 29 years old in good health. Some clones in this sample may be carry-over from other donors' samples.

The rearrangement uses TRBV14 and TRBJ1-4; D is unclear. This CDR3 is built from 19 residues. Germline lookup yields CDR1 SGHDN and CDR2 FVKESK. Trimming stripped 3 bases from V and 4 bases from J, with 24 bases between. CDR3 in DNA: TGTGCCAGCAGCCAGGACGGGAGGGAACACGCGAGCGGTAATGAAAAACTGTTTTTT. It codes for CASSQDGREHASGNEKLFF.

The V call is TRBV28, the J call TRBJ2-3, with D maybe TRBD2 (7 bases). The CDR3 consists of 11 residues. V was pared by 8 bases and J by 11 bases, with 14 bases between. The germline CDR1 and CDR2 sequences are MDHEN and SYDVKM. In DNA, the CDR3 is TGTGCCAGCCGGGGGGCCCAAATGCAGTATTTT. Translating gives CASRGAQMQYF.

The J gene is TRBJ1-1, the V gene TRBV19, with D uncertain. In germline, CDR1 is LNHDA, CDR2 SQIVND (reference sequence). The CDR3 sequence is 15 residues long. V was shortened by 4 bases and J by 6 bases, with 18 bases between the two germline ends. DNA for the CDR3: TGTGCCAGTAGTAAAAACGTAGGCCGAGAGGCTGAAGCTTTCTTT. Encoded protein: CASSKNVGREAEAFF.

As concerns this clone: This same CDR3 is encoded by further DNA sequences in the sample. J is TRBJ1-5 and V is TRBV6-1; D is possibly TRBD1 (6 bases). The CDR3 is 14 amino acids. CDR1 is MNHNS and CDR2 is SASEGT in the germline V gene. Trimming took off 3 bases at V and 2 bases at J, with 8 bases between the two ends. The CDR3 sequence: CASSDNRGNQPQHF. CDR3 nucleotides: TGTGCCAGCAGTGATAACAGGGGCAATCAGCCCCAGCATTTT.

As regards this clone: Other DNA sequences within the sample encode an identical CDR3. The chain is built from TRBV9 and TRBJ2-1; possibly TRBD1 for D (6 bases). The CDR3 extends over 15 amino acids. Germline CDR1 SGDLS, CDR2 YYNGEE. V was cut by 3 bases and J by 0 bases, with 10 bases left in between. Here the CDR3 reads CASSARGLSYNEQFF. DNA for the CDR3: TGTGCCAGCAGCGCCAGGGGCCTCTCCTACAATGAGCAGTTCTTC.